Below, 18 T cell receptor beta chains from the same sample are listed, as sequenced in a study of CD8+ T cells in alopecia areata. Sample treatment: oral pan-JAK inhibitor, 5-10 mg twice daily. Reverse transcription of extracted RNA yielded cDNA, which provided the sequencing template. The repertoire was sequenced with immunoSEQ multiplex PCR; TCRdb's copy has only in-frame clones and lacks some. The table lists roughly 200,000 clones, approximately 56% of them singletons, with about 3% in the top ten. The sample was CD4+ T cells sorted from blood, taken at week 4, from a patient treated with tofacitinib. These receptors were taken from a human donor with alopecia areata.

The chain employs TRBV30 and TRBJ2-3, with 7 positions matching TRBD1. This CDR3 contains 14 residues. Unmatched junction bases numbered 4, after V lost 0 bases and J lost 4 bases. Germline-derived CDR1 and CDR2 are GTSNPN and SVGIG (reference sequence). In nucleotides, the CDR3 is TGTGCCTGGAGTGTAGGTCAGGGGGCAGATACGCAGTATTTT. Amino acid sequence: CAWSVGQGADTQYF.

The J gene is TRBJ1-2, the V gene TRBV30, with a weak D call TRBD1 (6 bases). Trimming removed 8 bases at V and 4 bases at J, with 14 bases between. Per the germline V gene, CDR1 is GTSNPN and CDR2 is SVGIG (reference sequence). CDR3 length: 12 amino acids. CDR3 loop: CALNDRTYGYTF. As DNA, the CDR3 is TGTGCCCTGAACGACAGGACCTATGGCTACACCTTC.

The rearrangement uses TRBV6-1 and TRBJ2-7; a weak D match, TRBD1 (6 bases). Germline loops: CDR1 MNHNS, CDR2 SASEGT. The CDR3 contains 13 residues. V was clipped by 7 bases and J by 5 bases, with 15 bases between them. The CDR3 loop reads CASTTGNPNEQYF. The CDR3, as DNA: TGTGCCAGCACAACAGGGAACCCTAACGAGCAGTACTTC.

The gene calls are TRBV28 and TRBJ2-7; 8 bases map to TRBD2. Losses at the gene ends were 5 bases for V and 2 bases for J; bases not matched to a gene: 5. Per germline, CDR1 MDHEN and CDR2 SYDVKM. This CDR3 has 14 amino acids. The CDR3 bases are TGTGCCAGCAGTCCGCCGGGACTAGCCTACGAGCAGTACTTC. Protein: CASSPPGLAYEQYF. The whole variable domain, remainder taken from reference TRBV28 and TRBJ2-7, is DVKVTQSSRYLVKRTGEKVFLECVQDMDHENMFWYRQDPGLGLRLIYFSYDVKMKEKGDIPEGYSVSREKKERFSLILESASTNQTSMYLCASSPPGLAYEQYFGPGTRLTVT.

For the CDR3, the DNA is TGTGCCAGCAGCCGTCCGCGACTAGCGACTAATGAGCAGTTCTTC. It codes for CASSRPRLATNEQFF. The chain carries TRBV7-8 and TRBJ2-1; 8 positions match TRBD2. CDR1 is SGHVS, CDR2 FQNEAQ, per germline. V shed 5 bases and J 7 bases; nucleotides not matched to a gene: 10. This CDR3 has 15 amino acids.

The table lists this clone with a few counts. V usage is TRBV4-1 and J usage is TRBJ2-3; no definite D call. Trimming shortened V by 4 bases and J by 6 bases, and 8 bases separated the two germline ends. The germline gives CDR1 MGHRA, CDR2 YSYEKL. The CDR3 is 12 residues long. Here the CDR3 reads CASSRPQDTQYF. Here the CDR3 DNA reads TGCGCCAGCAGCCGCCCCCAGGATACGCAGTATTTT.

The chain recombines TRBV7-2 with TRBJ2-5; possibly TRBD2 for D (5 bases). The germline V and J ends were trimmed by 8 bases and 4 bases, with 14 bases remaining between them. The germline V gene has CDR1 SGHTA and CDR2 FQGNSA. This CDR3 region has 13 residues. CDR3 nucleotide sequence: TGTGCCAGCGGCCGGGGTGGTAGAGAGACCCAGTACTTC. Residues: CASGRGGRETQYF. Full variable domain (missing parts from reference TRBV7-2 and TRBJ2-5): GAGVSQSPSNKVTEKGKDVELRCDPISGHTALYWYRQSLGQGLEFLIYFQGNSAPDKSGLPSDRFSAERTGGSVSTLTIQRTQQEDSAVYLCASGRGGRETQYFGPGTRLLVL.

The chain links TRBV7-2 to TRBJ2-2; 7 bases are a match to TRBD2. V shed 10 bases, J shed 1 base, and the junction held 9 bases outside the gene matches. The CDR3 runs to 15 residues. The germline V gene has CDR1 SGHTA and CDR2 FQGNSA. In nucleotides, the CDR3 is TGTGCCACCCCCGGGGCGGGGGTGAACACCGGGGAGCTGTTTTTT. This encodes CATPGAGVNTGELFF.

The chain is built from TRBV5-1 and TRBJ1-2; 7 bases are shared with TRBD1. This CDR3 is 14 amino acids long. V lost 4 bases and J lost 8; bases outside the gene matches: 11. CDR1 SGHRS and CDR2 YFSETQ come from the germline V gene. The CDR3 protein is CASSPRPDRNGYTF. In DNA, the CDR3 is TGCGCCAGCAGCCCCAGACCGGACAGGAACGGCTACACCTTC.

This clone showed up just a few times. V usage is TRBV7-9 and J usage is TRBJ2-1, with D possibly TRBD2 on 5 matching bases. This CDR3 contains 13 residues. V was clipped by 5 bases and J by 12 bases, with 17 bases between them. Germline CDR1 is SEHNR and CDR2 is FQNEAQ (reference sequence). The CDR3 bases are TGTGCCAGCAGCAAAGGGAGCTTATTCTCGCAGTTCTTC. Protein product: CASSKGSLFSQFF.

The J gene is TRBJ1-1, the V gene TRBV27; D not certain. Germline assignment: CDR1 MNHEY and CDR2 SMNVEV (reference sequence). Trimming left V 6 bases short and J 0 bases short, with 14 bases between. The CDR3 totals 15 residues. The CDR3 sequence is CASSSLTLMNTEAFF. CDR3 bases: TGTGCCAGCAGCTCTTTGACTCTGATGAACACTGAAGCTTTCTTT.

This clone was seen a few times. V gene TRBV29-1 combines with J gene TRBJ1-5, with D uncertain. In germline, CDR1 is SQVTM, CDR2 ANQGSEA. The CDR3 sequence is 11 residues long. The V and J ends lost 4 bases and 7 bases respectively, with 8 bases between them. The CDR3 sequence is CSVGEGQPQHF. CDR3 nucleotides: TGCAGCGTTGGGGAGGGCCAGCCCCAGCATTTT.

V usage is TRBV30 and J usage is TRBJ1-6, with D possibly TRBD1 on 6 matching bases. This CDR3 is 14 amino acids long. Trimming pared 2 bases from V and 8 bases from J, leaving 13 bases between. Germline loops: CDR1 GTSNPN, CDR2 SVGIG (reference sequence). CDR3 sequence reads: CAWSKGGYDSPLHF. CDR3 sequence (DNA): TGTGCCTGGAGTAAAGGGGGATACGATTCACCCCTCCACTTT.

The rearrangement uses TRBV7-9 and TRBJ1-2; D not certain. This CDR3 spans 13 amino acids. The V end was cut by 5 bases, the J end by 5 bases, with 12 bases between. The V gene's germline CDR1 is SEHNR and CDR2 FQNEAQ (reference sequence). CDR3 residues: CASSPLGSYGYTF. DNA for the CDR3: TGTGCCAGCAGCCCCCTGGGGAGTTATGGCTACACCTTC. Drawing the rest from reference TRBV7-9 and TRBJ1-2, the complete variable domain is DTGVSQNPRHKITKRGQNVTFRCDPISEHNRLYWYRQTLGQGPEFLTYFQNEAQLEKSRLLSDRFSAERPKGSFSTLEIQRTEQGDSAMYLCASSPLGSYGYTFGSGTRLTVV.

The chain employs TRBV5-1 and TRBJ1-2; D remains unclear. The V end was cut by 0 bases, the J end by 2 bases, with 11 bases between. CDR3 size: 15 residues. Germline lookup yields CDR1 SGHRS and CDR2 YFSETQ. The CDR3, as DNA: TGCGCCAGCAGCTTGGCCGGGGAGGGCAACTATGGCTACACCTTC. Its protein is CASSLAGEGNYGYTF. Combining the CDR3 with reference TRBV5-1 and TRBJ1-2 gives the whole variable domain KAGVTQTPRYLIKTRGQQVTLSCSPISGHRSVSWYQQTPGQGLQFLFEYFSETQRNKGNFPGRFSGRQFSNSRSEMNVSTLELGDSALYLCASSLAGEGNYGYTFGSGTRLTVV.

V is TRBV25-1 and J is TRBJ2-7; 9 nucleotides agree with TRBD1. V lost 1 base, J lost 3 bases, and 7 bases stayed unmatched. Germline loops: CDR1 MGHDK, CDR2 SYGVNS. This CDR3 spans 16 amino acids. The CDR3 DNA reads TGTGCCAGCAGTGAATTTCGGGGGACAGGGAACTACGAGCAGTACTTC. Its protein product is CASSEFRGTGNYEQYF.

The chain recombines TRBV28 with TRBJ1-6; 7 bases map to TRBD1. The J segment lost 6 bases and the V segment lost 6 bases, leaving 8 bases of the junction unmatched. Germline V gene lookup returns CDR1 MDHEN and CDR2 SYDVKM. The CDR3 covers 15 residues. CDR3 bases: TGTGCCAGCAGACCATGGGACAGCCGTAATTCACCCCTCCACTTT. This translates into CASRPWDSRNSPLHF.

The CDR3 nucleotides read TGCGCCAGCACACCCGGGGGGGCAGGCCGCACAGATACGCAGTATTTT. It yields the protein CASTPGGAGRTDTQYF. V is TRBV5-1 and J is TRBJ2-3; 8 bases match TRBD2. Germline-derived CDR1 and CDR2 are SGHRS and YFSETQ. The CDR3 runs 16 residues. V shed 6 bases, J shed 1 base, and the junction held 10 bases outside the gene matches.